The 22 T cell receptor beta chains listed next were all sequenced from one sample in a study of OX40 agonist ivuxolimab in advanced cancers. Clones were read by immunoSEQ multiplex PCR, and TCRdb kept only the in-frame ones, dropping some. This sample has about 66,000 clones; roughly 80% occur once, and the top ten carry 2% to 2.5%. The sequencing here drew on CD4+ or CD8+ T cells sorted from blood, taken in a trial of the OX40 agonist ivuxolimab. All receptors come from an adult with an advanced solid tumor such as melanoma, head and neck, liver or kidney cancer.

This clone showed up just once. Other DNA sequences of this sample code for an identical CDR3. The V and J genes are TRBV9 and TRBJ2-3; TRBD2 agrees at 8 bases. The trim removed 3 bases at V and 0 bases at J, leaving 0 bases unmatched. The CDR3 spans 14 residues. The germline V gene encodes CDR1 SGDLS and CDR2 YYNGEE. The CDR3 spells CASSASGSTDTQYF. The CDR3 nucleotides are TGTGCCAGCAGCGCTAGCGGGAGCACAGATACGCAGTATTTT.

This clone was counted a few times. The V gene is TRBV11-2, the J gene TRBJ2-1, with a tentative D call TRBD2 (5 bases). CDR1 and CDR2 (germline): SGHAT, FQNNGV. The CDR3 extends over 16 amino acids. Trimming stripped 5 bases from V and 3 bases from J, with 17 bases between. CDR3 in DNA: TGTGCCAGCAGCACGATAAGCGGAAGGGACTACAATGAGCAGTTCTTC. Translation gives CASSTISGRDYNEQFF.

J is TRBJ2-3 and V is TRBV18, with 9 positions matching TRBD2. Per the germline V gene, CDR1 is KGHSH and CDR2 is LQKENI. CDR3 length: 17 amino acids. V was pared by 4 bases and J by 1 base, with 9 bases of the junction left unmatched. CDR3 amino acids: CASSQMGGRAGTDTQYF. The CDR3 nucleotides are TGTGCCAGCTCACAGATGGGCGGGAGGGCCGGCACAGATACGCAGTATTTT. Together with reference TRBV18 and TRBJ2-3, the CDR3 gives the full variable domain: NAGVMQNPRHLVRRRGQEARLRCSPMKGHSHVYWYRQLPEEGLKFMVYLQKENIIDESGMPKERFSAEFPKEGPSILRIQQVVRGDSAAYFCASSQMGGRAGTDTQYFGPGTRLTVL.

This rearrangement joins TRBV7-7 to TRBJ2-3; D might be TRBD2 (6 bases). The V end lost 3 bases, the J end lost 5 bases, and 15 bases lay between the germline ends. The CDR3 sequence is 15 residues long. The germline gives CDR1 SSHAT, CDR2 FNYEAQ (reference sequence). CDR3: CASSFGPGVGDTQYF. The CDR3 DNA reads as TGTGCCAGCAGCTTTGGACCGGGAGTAGGAGATACGCAGTATTTT.

This clone appeared a few times. This rearrangement joins TRBV10-3 to TRBJ1-3; 7 bases agree with TRBD1. Germline-derived CDR1 and CDR2 are ENHRY and SYGVKD. The CDR3 contains 15 residues. J gave up 0 bases and V 6 bases, and 5 bases lay outside the gene matches. This chain's CDR3 is CAISLDRSSGNTIYF. The CDR3 nucleotides read TGTGCCATCAGCTTGGACAGGAGCTCTGGAAACACCATATATTTT.

The chain couples TRBV27 to TRBJ2-1, with D uncertain. The V end was cut by 3 bases, the J end by 7 bases, with 22 bases between. Per germline, CDR1 MNHEY and CDR2 SMNVEV (reference sequence). The CDR3 has 17 residues. CDR3 coding DNA: TGTGCCAGCAGTTTCTGGTTCGGGCAGGTCGGTAGGAATGAGCAGTTCTTC. It is translated as CASSFWFGQVGRNEQFF.

This rearrangement joins TRBV7-6 to TRBJ1-3, with D perhaps matching TRBD1 (5 bases). The CDR3 totals 16 residues. Germline lookup yields CDR1 SGHVS and CDR2 FNYEAQ. V lost 1 base and J lost 0, with 10 bases in between. The CDR3 nucleotides are TGTGCCAGCAGCTTAGGGACACCCTACTCTGGAAACACCATATATTTT. Protein sequence: CASSLGTPYSGNTIYF. Full variable domain (missing parts from reference TRBV7-6 and TRBJ1-3): GAGVSQSPRYKVTKRGQDVALRCDPISGHVSLYWYRQALGQGPEFLTYFNYEAQQDKSGLPNDRFSAERPEGSISTLTIQRTEQRDSAMYRCASSLGTPYSGNTIYFGEGSWLTVV.

V is TRBV28 and J is TRBJ2-5; D gene ambiguous. Germline V CDR1 and CDR2: MDHEN, SYDVKM. The CDR3 has 14 amino acids. The V end was cut by 5 bases, the J end by 5 bases, with 15 bases between. DNA for the CDR3: TGTGCCAGCAGTGCCCAGAGGTCTGGGGAGACCCAGTACTTC. It is translated as CASSAQRSGETQYF.

The chain uses TRBV28 and TRBJ1-4, with 7 bases that match TRBD1. V lost 6 bases and J lost 8; bases outside the gene matches: 9. Germline V lookup: CDR1 MDHEN, CDR2 SYDVKM. The CDR3 extends over 14 amino acids. As DNA, the CDR3 is TGTGCCAGCAGCACTACAGGGGTAGGGGAAAAACTGTTTTTT. It specifies CASSTTGVGEKLFF.

As DNA, the CDR3 is TGTGCCAGCAGCTTATGGGACAGCGATAACAATGAGCAGTTCTTC. Residues: CASSLWDSDNNEQFF. The chain uses TRBV7-2 and TRBJ2-1, with 7 positions matching TRBD1. Trimming took 2 bases from V and 5 from J; bases not matched to a gene: 6. Germline CDR1 reads SGHTA; CDR2 reads FQGNSA. The CDR3 loop spans 15 amino acids.

This clone was seen once. This chain links TRBV6-1 with TRBJ1-4, with TRBD1 matching 8 bases. With 3 bases clipped from V and 7 bases from J, the junction kept 7 bases outside the gene matches. Germline CDR1 MNHNS, CDR2 SASEGT. This CDR3 region has 15 residues. DNA of the CDR3: TGTGCCAGCAGTGACCCCGGACAGGGAGGTGAAAAACTGTTTTTT. This translates into CASSDPGQGGEKLFF.

This chain joins TRBV7-9 and TRBJ2-1, with 9 bases fitting TRBD2. Germline trimming cut 1 base from V and 2 bases from J; bases unmatched to any gene: 12. The CDR3 covers 19 residues. From germline, CDR1 is SEHNR and CDR2 FQNEAQ (reference sequence). DNA of the CDR3: TGTGCCAGCAGCTTAGTGACTAGCGGAGCGGAACTAGCCTACAATGAGCAGTTCTTC. Protein: CASSLVTSGAELAYNEQFF. The full variable domain, completed using reference TRBV7-9 and TRBJ2-1, is DTGVSQNPRHKITKRGQNVTFRCDPISEHNRLYWYRQTLGQGPEFLTYFQNEAQLEKSRLLSDRFSAERPKGSFSTLEIQRTEQGDSAMYLCASSLVTSGAELAYNEQFFGPGTRLTVL.

The V and J genes are TRBV13 and TRBJ2-7; a possible D gene is TRBD2 (6 bases). Trimming shortened V by 4 bases and J by 7 bases, and 11 bases separated the two germline ends. Looked up from germline, CDR1 is PRHDT and CDR2 is FYEKMQ (reference sequence). This CDR3 region has 12 residues. CDR3 DNA: TGTGCCAGCAGCTCCGGGACTCGTGAGCAGTACTTC. Amino acid sequence: CASSSGTREQYF.

Here the CDR3 DNA reads TGCGCCAGCAGCTTTCGACAGCTCCAAGAGACCCAGTACTTC. Translating it yields CASSFRQLQETQYF. This rearrangement joins TRBV5-1 to TRBJ2-5, with D possibly TRBD1 on 5 matching bases. CDR3 size: 14 residues. Germline CDR1 SGHRS, CDR2 YFSETQ. Trimming removed 2 bases at V and 1 base at J, with 9 bases between.

This clone came up a few times. The gene calls are TRBV15 and TRBJ2-1, with 8 bases fitting TRBD2. The CDR3 covers 16 residues. Germline values: CDR1 LNHNV, CDR2 YYDKDF (reference sequence). V was clipped by 1 base and J by 4 bases; unmatched bases: 6. CDR3 residues: CATSRGARGGYNEQFF. The CDR3 region has the DNA TGTGCCACCAGCAGAGGAGCTCGCGGGGGGTACAATGAGCAGTTCTTC.

The chain has TRBV10-3 and TRBJ1-2; D is unresolved. Trimming removed 7 bases at V and 1 base at J, with 10 bases between. Germline V CDR1 and CDR2: ENHRY, SYGVKD. There are 13 residues in the CDR3. CDR3 nucleotides: TGTGCCATCAAAACAGCGAATAACTATGGCTACACCTTC. Its protein is CAIKTANNYGYTF.

This chain connects TRBV28 to TRBJ2-5, with 7 bases fitting TRBD2. The better agreement between TRBJ2-7 and the DNA end casts doubt on the J call. Germline V gene sequence: CDR1 MDHEN, CDR2 SYDVKM. The length of the CDR3 is 15 residues. The chain's CDR3 is CASIKNEAGFYEQYF. The CDR3 DNA follows: TGTGCCAGCATCAAGAACGAAGCGGGATTCTACGAGCAGTACTTC.

The chain uses TRBV5-6 and TRBJ2-1, with D perhaps TRBD2 (6 bases). From germline, CDR1 is SGHDT and CDR2 YYEEEE. Trimming removed 2 bases at V and 7 bases at J, with 16 bases between. CDR3 length: 15 residues. CDR3 coding DNA: TGTGCCAGCAGCTTACGGGAGTTGATACGGAATGAGCAGTTCTTC. This sequence encodes CASSLRELIRNEQFF.

The rearrangement joins TRBV10-2 to TRBJ2-2; TRBD1 aligns across 8 bases. Germline-derived CDR1 and CDR2 are WSHSY and SAAADI. Unmatched junction bases numbered 4, after V lost 4 bases and J lost 3 bases. CDR3 length: 15 residues. CDR3 sequence: CASSGGQADTGELFF. CDR3 nucleotides: TGCGCCAGCAGTGGGGGACAGGCGGACACCGGGGAGCTGTTTTTT.

This clone is classed as medium-sized. This rearrangement joins TRBV29-1 to TRBJ1-1, with 7 bases lining up with TRBD1. Looked up from germline, CDR1 is SQVTM and CDR2 is ANQGSEA. With 7 bases clipped from V and 2 bases from J, the junction kept 4 bases outside the gene matches. This CDR3 region has 12 residues. The CDR3 bases are TGCAGCGGGGGACAGCATAACACTGAAGCTTTCTTT. Translation gives CSGGQHNTEAFF.

This chain joins TRBV5-1 and TRBJ1-4; 9 bases align to TRBD1. Germline V gene data show CDR1 as SGHRS and CDR2 as YFSETQ. This CDR3 region has 14 residues. V shed 5 bases, J shed 8 bases, and the junction held 7 bases outside the gene matches. The CDR3 DNA is TGCGCCAGCAGACAGGGGGCAATGGAAGAAAAACTGTTTTTT. Amino acid sequence: CASRQGAMEEKLFF.

The chain is built from TRBV7-9 and TRBJ2-7; no firm D call. With 2 bases removed from V and 7 bases from J, the gap between germline ends came to 12 bases. This CDR3 region has 13 residues. Germline V gives CDR1 SEHNR, CDR2 FQNEAQ (reference sequence). CDR3 in amino acids: CASSLLRSWEQYF. The CDR3 DNA reads as TGTGCCAGCAGCTTACTCCGCTCCTGGGAGCAGTACTTC.